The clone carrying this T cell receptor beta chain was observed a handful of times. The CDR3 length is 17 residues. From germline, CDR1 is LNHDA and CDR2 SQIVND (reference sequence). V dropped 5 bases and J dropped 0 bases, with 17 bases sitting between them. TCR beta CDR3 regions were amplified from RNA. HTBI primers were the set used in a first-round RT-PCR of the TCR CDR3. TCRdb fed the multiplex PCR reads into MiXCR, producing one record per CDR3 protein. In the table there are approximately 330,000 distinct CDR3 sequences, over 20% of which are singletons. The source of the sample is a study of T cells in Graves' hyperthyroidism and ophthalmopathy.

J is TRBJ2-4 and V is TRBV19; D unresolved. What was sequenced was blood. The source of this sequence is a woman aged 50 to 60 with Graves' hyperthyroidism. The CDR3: CASSPLLLRRAKNIQYF. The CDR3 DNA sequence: TGTGCCAGTAGTCCCCTCCTCTTGCGGCGAGCCAAAAACATTCAGTACTTC.